This passage covers 29 T cell receptor beta chains from one sample sequenced in a study of T-cell memory formation after mild COVID-19. In TCRdb, the 5' RACE reads were re-called with MiXCR into one record per CDR3 protein. The sample includes a few hundred thousand distinct CDR3 sequences, roughly 14% of them seen just once. What was sequenced was PBMCs or a T cell subset sorted from them (not recorded which). These receptors were obtained from a man between 18 and 29 years old who had mild COVID-19 (a few samples of this study predate the infection). Cell type and time point are not known.

Many counts were recorded for this clonotype. The CDR3 coding sequence is TGTGCCAGCAGCCCCAGCGGGGGGCCCTACAATGAGCAGTTCTTC. Its protein is CASSPSGGPYNEQFF. The chain couples TRBV7-3 to TRBJ2-1; 9 positions agree with TRBD2. CDR1 is SGHTA and CDR2 is FQGTGA in the germline V gene. The CDR3 is made up of 15 amino acids. With V trimmed by 5 bases and J by 2 bases, 4 bases remained unmatched.

This clonotype was detected only a few times. DNA for the CDR3: TGTGCCAGCAGCCTGACAGGGCTCGGGGGACAGCCCCAGCATTTT. It codes for CASSLTGLGGQPQHF. V and J are TRBV7-8 and TRBJ1-5, with 7 bases aligning to TRBD1. This CDR3 has 15 residues. Germline lookup yields CDR1 SGHVS and CDR2 FQNEAQ. V trimming: 5 bases; J trimming: 7 bases; junction bases outside the gene matches: 11.

The chain recombines TRBV3-1 with TRBJ2-5, with TRBD2 matching over 9 bases. The trim removed 3 bases at V and 5 bases at J, leaving 4 bases unmatched. Germline lookup yields CDR1 LGHDT and CDR2 YNNKEL (reference sequence). CDR3 size: 14 residues. CDR3 region: CASSQAGGRETQYF. CDR3 coding DNA: TGTGCCAGCAGCCAGGCGGGGGGGCGGGAGACCCAGTACTTC.

Here the CDR3 reads CASSFDPRIITDTQYF. In DNA form, the CDR3 reads TGTGCCAGCAGCTTTGATCCTAGAATTATCACAGATACGCAGTATTTT. V and J are TRBV7-9 and TRBJ2-3, with D unclear. The V and J ends lost 3 bases and 2 bases respectively, with 15 bases between them. Per germline, CDR1 SEHNR and CDR2 FQNEAQ (reference sequence). This CDR3 comprises 16 residues.

This clonotype came up a few times. The V call is TRBV7-9, the J call TRBJ2-5; D is uncertain. The V and J ends lost 4 bases and 7 bases respectively, with 13 bases between them. Looked up from germline, CDR1 is SEHNR and CDR2 is FQNEAQ (reference sequence). CDR3 length equals 13 residues. This CDR3 reads CASSSTPTVTQYF. CDR3 coding DNA: TGTGCCAGCAGCTCAACCCCGACTGTGACCCAGTACTTC.

The chain joins TRBV5-1 to TRBJ2-5, with TRBD2 identical over 12 bases. CDR3 length: 16 residues. Looked up from germline, CDR1 is SGHRS and CDR2 is YFSETQ. The J segment lost 3 bases and the V segment lost 0 bases, leaving 3 bases of the junction unmatched. The DNA of the CDR3 is TGCGCCAGCAGCTTGGGTGGACTAGCGGGGAAAGAGACCCAGTACTTC. The encoded protein is CASSLGGLAGKETQYF.

This chain links TRBV12-3 or TRBV12-4 with TRBJ2-7; 7 positions agree with TRBD2. The junction had 9 bases not matched to a gene; V was cut back by 3 bases and J by 4 bases. This CDR3 has 15 residues. The CDR3 region has the DNA TGTGCCAGCAGTTTTGGGGGGGGGAACGGTTACGAGCAGTACTTC. Translating it yields CASSFGGGNGYEQYF.

This clonotype was seen a few times. The chain has TRBV7-2 and TRBJ1-5; possible D gene TRBD1, 5 bases. This CDR3 has 15 residues. V was shortened by 5 bases and J by 6 bases, with 17 bases between the two germline ends. Germline V gene sequence: CDR1 SGHTA, CDR2 FQGNSA. The CDR3 loop reads CASSPRVVAFQPQHF. The CDR3 nucleotides read TGTGCCAGCAGCCCCAGGGTCGTAGCCTTTCAGCCCCAGCATTTT.

This clonotype was recorded many times. The chain couples TRBV7-2 to TRBJ2-1; D unresolved. Germline assignment: CDR1 SGHTA and CDR2 FQGNSA. Trimming took 4 bases from V and 4 from J, leaving 11 bases between them. CDR3 size: 14 residues. As DNA, the CDR3 is TGTGCCAGCAGCTCGGTGAGCTCGTACAATGAGCAGTTCTTC. Its protein product is CASSSVSSYNEQFF.

At least ten counts were recorded for this clonotype. The CDR3 loop is CASSLEARSYEQYF. CDR3 nucleotides: TGTGCCAGCAGCTTAGAGGCCAGATCCTACGAGCAGTACTTC. The chain has TRBV7-2 and TRBJ2-7; no firm D call. This CDR3 is built from 14 residues. Between the trimmed V and J ends, which lost 1 base and 1 base, there was a span of 8 bases. Germline CDR1 SGHTA, CDR2 FQGNSA.

This clonotype was seen at least ten times. The chain combines TRBV29-1 with TRBJ2-7; TRBD1 matches at 7 bases. This CDR3 spans 12 amino acids. The trim removed 6 bases at V and 5 bases at J, leaving 7 bases unmatched. CDR1 is SQVTM and CDR2 is ANQGSEA in the germline V gene. DNA of the CDR3: TGCAGCGTGGTAAGAGACAGGGACGAGCAGTACTTC. The encoded protein is CSVVRDRDEQYF.

The chain employs TRBV9 and TRBJ2-1; TRBD2 matches at 8 bases. In germline, CDR1 is SGDLS, CDR2 YYNGEE. The CDR3 loop spans 15 amino acids. V gave up 4 bases and J gave up 6 bases; unmatched junction bases: 9. This CDR3 reads CASSPFGGVGNEQFF. CDR3 bases: TGTGCCAGCAGCCCCTTCGGGGGGGTAGGCAATGAGCAGTTCTTC.

In its sample, this clonotype was seen many times. The chain has TRBV4-3 and TRBJ2-1; 8 bases agree with TRBD2. The CDR3 has 14 amino acids. Trimming at V came to 4 bases and at J to 6 bases, leaving 5 bases not matched to a gene. Germline V gene lookup returns CDR1 LGHNA and CDR2 YSLEER. CDR3 sequence reads: CASSRGGGLNEQFF. Here the CDR3 DNA reads TGCGCCAGCAGCCGCGGCGGGGGGCTCAATGAGCAGTTCTTC.

In its sample, this clonotype was seen a few times. The gene calls are TRBV6-6 and TRBJ1-5; a possible D gene is TRBD1 (5 bases). The CDR3 loop spans 14 amino acids. Trimming shortened V by 11 bases and J by 0 bases, and 14 bases separated the two germline ends. CDR1 and CDR2 (germline): MNHNY, SVGAGI (reference sequence). CDR3 amino acids: CAGGPGISNQPQHF. The CDR3 nucleotides read TGTGCCGGAGGGCCAGGGATTAGCAATCAGCCCCAGCATTTT.

The chain links TRBV12-3 or TRBV12-4 to TRBJ2-3, with D hard to call. The CDR3 loop spans 14 amino acids. The ends were cut back, 2 bases at V and 1 base at J, with 7 bases in the middle. The CDR3 DNA reads as TGTGCCAGCAGTTTAAACTGGCGCACAGATACGCAGTATTTT. As protein: CASSLNWRTDTQYF.

The V call is TRBV6-6, the J call TRBJ1-2; D might be TRBD1 (5 bases). The germline gives CDR1 MNHNY, CDR2 SVGAGI (reference sequence). V shed 2 bases and J shed 6 bases, with 16 bases lying between them. The CDR3 has 15 residues. CDR3 coding DNA: TGTGCCAGCAGTTACACGTCTCGGGGCCACGATGGCTACACCTTC. Protein sequence: CASSYTSRGHDGYTF.

This chain connects TRBV7-2 to TRBJ2-7, with D perhaps matching TRBD1 (5 bases). The V gene's germline CDR1 is SGHTA and CDR2 FQGNSA. The CDR3 is 14 amino acids. Trimming left V 3 bases short and J 4 bases short, with 13 bases between. CDR3: CASSLAAGKYEQYF. CDR3 nucleotide sequence: TGTGCCAGCAGCTTGGCGGCAGGGAAATACGAGCAGTACTTC.

This clonotype was found many times. The chain uses TRBV20-1 and TRBJ2-7, with 12 bases that match TRBD2. The CDR3 runs to 14 residues. CDR1 is DFQATT, CDR2 SNEGSKA, per germline (reference sequence). J was trimmed by 0 bases and V by 6 bases; bases with no gene match: 3. The CDR3 protein is CSALAGGSSYEQYV. The CDR3 nucleotides are TGCAGTGCGCTAGCGGGGGGGAGCTCCTACGAGCAGTACGTC.

This clonotype has only a few counts. The CDR3: CASSEPTGSQQAQHF. CDR3 coding DNA: TGTGCCAGCAGTGAGCCTACGGGGTCACAACAGGCCCAGCATTTT. This chain links TRBV2 with TRBJ1-5; D might be TRBD1 (5 bases). CDR1 and CDR2 (germline): SNHLY, FYNNEI. The CDR3 runs to 15 residues. V was cut by 3 bases and J by 11 bases, with 20 bases left in between.

The gene calls are TRBV4-3 and TRBJ2-1; TRBD2 agrees at 13 bases. The CDR3 runs 22 residues. The germline V gene encodes CDR1 LGHNA and CDR2 YSLEER. Unmatched junction bases numbered 24, after V lost 0 bases and J lost 10 bases. In nucleotides, the CDR3 is TGCGCCAGCAGCCAAGAAGCAATCGTGGGACTAGCGGGGAGTCCGGCCCGTAGAGAGCAGTTCTTC. Protein sequence: CASSQEAIVGLAGSPARREQFF.

The J gene is TRBJ1-1, the V gene TRBV7-3; 9 nucleotides line up with TRBD1. With V trimmed by 6 bases and J by 3 bases, 8 bases remained unmatched. From germline, CDR1 is SGHTA and CDR2 FQGTGA. The CDR3 loop spans 15 amino acids. The CDR3 is CASRQGAGRDTEAFF. CDR3 coding DNA: TGTGCCAGCAGACAGGGGGCCGGAAGGGACACTGAAGCTTTCTTT.

This clonotype showed up just a few times. The chain links TRBV24-1 to TRBJ1-2; D gene unclear. In germline, CDR1 is KGHDR, CDR2 SFDVKD. V lost 0 bases, J lost 1 base, and 5 bases lay in between. The length of the CDR3 is 14 residues. The CDR3 nucleotides are TGTGCCACCAGTGATTTGGTTCATAACTATGGCTACACCTTC. It encodes CATSDLVHNYGYTF.

The chain carries TRBV6-2 or TRBV6-3 and TRBJ2-6; no reliable D call. Germline-derived CDR1 and CDR2 are MNHEY and SVGEGT. V was trimmed by 8 bases and J by 1 base, leaving 21 bases between them. The length of the CDR3 is 18 residues. The chain's CDR3 is CASPTRPNRGSGANVLTF. The CDR3 nucleotides read TGTGCCAGCCCCACTCGACCGAACCGAGGATCTGGGGCCAACGTCCTGACTTTC.

The chain carries TRBV18 and TRBJ2-3; D ambiguous. Germline lookup yields CDR1 KGHSH and CDR2 LQKENI. Trimming shortened V by 0 bases and J by 3 bases, and 7 bases separated the two germline ends. CDR3 length: 14 residues. The CDR3 sequence: CASSPPSGTDTQYF. The DNA of the CDR3 is TGTGCCAGCTCACCACCGTCAGGAACAGATACGCAGTATTTT. Filled out from reference TRBV18 and TRBJ2-3, the complete variable domain reads NAGVMQNPRHLVRRRGQEARLRCSPMKGHSHVYWYRQLPEEGLKFMVYLQKENIIDESGMPKERFSAEFPKEGPSILRIQQVVRGDSAAYFCASSPPSGTDTQYFGPGTRLTVL.

The CDR3 loop reads CASSVPGQPRETQYF. The CDR3 DNA sequence: TGTGCCAGCAGCGTACCGGGACAGCCCCGGGAGACGCAGTATTTT. The J gene is TRBJ2-3, the V gene TRBV7-9, with D perhaps TRBD1 (7 bases). The CDR3 length is 15 residues. Per the germline V gene, CDR1 is SEHNR and CDR2 is FQNEAQ (reference sequence). The V end lost 5 bases, the J end lost 9 bases, and 21 bases lay between the germline ends.

A few counts support this clonotype. CDR3 amino acids: CASSPKAAGGLETQYF. The CDR3 nucleotides read TGTGCCAGCAGCCCCAAGGCGGCGGGGGGGCTAGAGACCCAGTACTTC. The genes are TRBV3-1 and TRBJ2-5, with 9 bases fitting TRBD2. After removal of 4 bases from V and 4 bases from J, the junction contained 10 bases not matched to a gene. Germline assignment: CDR1 LGHDT and CDR2 YNNKEL (reference sequence). The CDR3 sequence is 16 residues long.

This clonotype came up many times. The chain has TRBV12-3 or TRBV12-4 and TRBJ2-3, with TRBD1 matching 7 bases. After removal of 8 bases from V and 2 bases from J, the junction contained 10 bases not matched to a gene. The CDR3 runs 15 residues. The chain's CDR3 is CASSTQGTLTDTQYF. In nucleotides, the CDR3 is TGTGCCAGCTCGACACAGGGGACCCTCACAGATACGCAGTATTTT.

This chain uses TRBV12-3 or TRBV12-4 with TRBJ1-5; 10 nucleotides align to TRBD1. The CDR3 covers 14 residues. The V gene end was trimmed by 6 bases and the J gene end by 4 bases; junction bases not matched to a gene: 3. CDR3 sequence: CASRGTGDNQPQHF. The CDR3 region has the DNA TGTGCCAGCAGGGGGACAGGGGATAATCAGCCCCAGCATTTT.

This clonotype occurred a few times. V and J are TRBV5-1 and TRBJ2-5, with D perhaps TRBD2 (6 bases). The CDR3 extends over 14 amino acids. Per germline, CDR1 SGHRS and CDR2 YFSETQ. Trimming shortened V by 4 bases and J by 1 base, and 11 bases separated the two germline ends. The CDR3 protein is CASSLQTSQETQYF. The DNA of the CDR3 is TGCGCCAGCAGCCTCCAGACTAGCCAAGAGACCCAGTACTTC.